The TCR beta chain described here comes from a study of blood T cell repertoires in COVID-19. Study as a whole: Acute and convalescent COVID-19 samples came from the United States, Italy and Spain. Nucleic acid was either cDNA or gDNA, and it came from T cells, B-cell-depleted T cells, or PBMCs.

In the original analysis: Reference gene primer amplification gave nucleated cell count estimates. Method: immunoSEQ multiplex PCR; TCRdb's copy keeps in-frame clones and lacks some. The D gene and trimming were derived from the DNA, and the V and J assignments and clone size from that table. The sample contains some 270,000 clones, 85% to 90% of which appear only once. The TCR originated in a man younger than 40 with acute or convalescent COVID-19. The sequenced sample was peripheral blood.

The CDR3 region has the DNA TGCGCCAGCAGCTTACTCAGGGGGAACACTGAAGCTTTCTTT. It translates to CASSLLRGNTEAFF. The rearrangement links TRBV5-1 to TRBJ1-1, with D possibly being TRBD1 (6 bases). V was cut by 2 bases and J by 1 base, with 9 bases left in between. The length of the CDR3 is 14 residues. CDR1 is SGHRS and CDR2 is YFSETQ in the germline V gene. Full variable domain (remainder filled in from reference TRBV5-1 and TRBJ1-1): KAGVTQTPRYLIKTRGQQVTLSCSPISGHRSVSWYQQTPGQGLQFLFEYFSETQRNKGNFPGRFSGRQFSNSRSEMNVSTLELGDSALYLCASSLLRGNTEAFFGQGTRLTVV.